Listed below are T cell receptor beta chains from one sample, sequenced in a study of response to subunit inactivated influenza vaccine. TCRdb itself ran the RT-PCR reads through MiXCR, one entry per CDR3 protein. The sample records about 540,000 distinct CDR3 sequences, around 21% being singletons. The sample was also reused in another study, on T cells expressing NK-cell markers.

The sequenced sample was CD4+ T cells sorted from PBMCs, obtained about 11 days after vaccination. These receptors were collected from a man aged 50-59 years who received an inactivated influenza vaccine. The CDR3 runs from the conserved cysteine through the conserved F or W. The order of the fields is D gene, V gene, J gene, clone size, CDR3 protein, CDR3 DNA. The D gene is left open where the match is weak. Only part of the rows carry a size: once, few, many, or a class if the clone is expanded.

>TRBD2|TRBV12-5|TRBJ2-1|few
CASGLGLADYNEQFF
TGTGCTAGTGGTCTGGGACTAGCGGACTACAATGAGCAGTTCTTC
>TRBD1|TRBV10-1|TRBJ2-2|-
CASRAGQGTGELFF
TGCGCCAGCAGAGCAGGACAGGGCACCGGGGAGCTGTTTTTT
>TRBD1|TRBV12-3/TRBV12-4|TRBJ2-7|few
CASSFQGAWDEQYF
TGTGCCAGCAGTTTTCAGGGGGCCTGGGACGAGCAGTACTTC
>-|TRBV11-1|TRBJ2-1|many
CASSLGREYNEQFF
TGTGCCAGCAGCTTAGGTCGGGAGTACAATGAGCAGTTCTTC
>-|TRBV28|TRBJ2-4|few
CASSLLRGTIQYF
TGTGCCAGCAGCCTTCTGAGGGGGACCATTCAGTACTTC
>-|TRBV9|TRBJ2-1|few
CASSVGQGAGGTSHNEQFF
TGTGCCAGCAGCGTAGGTCAGGGGGCGGGGGGGACAAGCCACAATGAGCAGTTCTTC
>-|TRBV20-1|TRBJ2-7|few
CSARGGPTYEQYF
TGCAGTGCTAGAGGGGGGCCAACCTACGAGCAGTACTTC
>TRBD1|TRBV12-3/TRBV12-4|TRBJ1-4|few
CASSTLGQGRKLFF
TGTGCCAGCAGTACCCTAGGACAGGGTCGAAAACTGTTTTTT
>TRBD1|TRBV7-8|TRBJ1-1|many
CASSLTGGTEAFF
TGTGCCAGCAGCTTAACAGGGGGCACTGAAGCTTTCTTT
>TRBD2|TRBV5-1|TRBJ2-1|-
CASMIAGKLDEQFF
TGCGCCAGCATGATAGCGGGGAAGTTGGATGAGCAGTTCTTC
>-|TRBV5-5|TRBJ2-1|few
CASSSLRAGEQFF
TGTGCCAGCAGCTCCCTCCGTGCAGGTGAGCAGTTCTTC
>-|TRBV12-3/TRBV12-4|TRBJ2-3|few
CASSRDPKDTQYF
TGTGCCAGCAGCAGGGACCCAAAAGATACGCAGTATTTT
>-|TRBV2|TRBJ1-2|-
CAGWAARVNDYGYTF
TGTGCCGGTTGGGCAGCTCGAGTGAATGACTATGGCTACACCTTC
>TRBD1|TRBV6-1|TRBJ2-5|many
CASSWDSLRQTQYF
TGTGCCAGCAGCTGGGACAGTCTCCGGCAGACCCAGTACTTC
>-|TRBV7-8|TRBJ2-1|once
CASSPSARNLPGYNEQFF
TGTGCCAGCAGCCCTAGCGCGAGGAACCTACCCGGCTACAATGAGCAGTTCTTC
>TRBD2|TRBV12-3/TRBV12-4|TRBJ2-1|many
CASSLPQRGATDEQFF
TGTGCCAGCAGTTTGCCCCAGCGGGGGGCCACGGATGAGCAGTTCTTC
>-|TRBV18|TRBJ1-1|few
CASSRNQKGRGDTEAFF
TGTGCCAGCTCACGTAACCAAAAGGGGCGAGGCGACACTGAAGCTTTCTTT
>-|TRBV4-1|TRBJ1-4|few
CASSQLGGSSEKLFF
TGCGCCAGCAGCCAACTAGGGGGAAGTAGCGAAAAACTGTTTTTT
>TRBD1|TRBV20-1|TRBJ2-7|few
CSARGGQVSYEQYF
TGCAGTGCTAGAGGGGGACAGGTTTCCTACGAGCAGTACTTC
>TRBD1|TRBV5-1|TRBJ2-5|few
CASSLGTGRRETQYF
TGCGCCAGCAGCTTGGGGACAGGGCGCCGGGAGACCCAGTACTTC
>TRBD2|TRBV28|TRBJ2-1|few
CASSSQLTSESSYNEQFF
TGTGCCAGCAGTTCCCAACTGACTAGCGAAAGCTCCTACAATGAGCAGTTCTTC